This TCR beta chain was identified during a study of T cells after yellow fever vaccination. Across the whole study: In the case of low-cell-number fractions, SMART-Seq v4 Ultra Low Input was used for preparation. Study-wide points: The secondary response was weaker but peaked faster, day 5 versus 15. Clones that expanded after primary vaccination mostly reappeared after the booster (around 96% CD4, 88% CD8).

As to this clonotype: Its antigen is as yet unknown.

Each CDR3 protein is one row after TCRdb ran MiXCR on the 5' RACE reads. The data show hundreds of thousands of distinct CDR3 sequences, roughly 7.5% seen once. The CDR3 is made up of 16 amino acids. The V gene's germline CDR1 is LGHNA and CDR2 YSLEER. J gave up 1 base and V 0 bases, and 4 bases lay outside the gene matches. This sequence was found in a man between 18 and 35 years old who received the YFV17D yellow fever vaccine. The chain combines TRBV4-3 with TRBJ2-3, with 7 bases matching TRBD2. The starting material was PBMCs, obtained about 49 days after the first yellow fever vaccination. CDR3 amino acids: CASSQDSRGGTDTQYF. CDR3 DNA sequence: TGCGCCAGCAGCCAAGATTCCCGGGGGGGCACAGATACGCAGTATTTT.